Listed here are 3 T cell receptor beta chains from one sample, sequenced in a study of blood T cell repertoires in COVID-19. Sequencing used immunoSEQ multiplex PCR; TCRdb keeps in-frame clones, though not all of them. The profile shows around 160,000 clones, around nine tenths of them singletons. Sequences were obtained from PBMCs or T cells enriched from blood (not recorded which). Source of these receptors: a woman aged 25 to 39 with acute COVID-19.

V is TRBV28 and J is TRBJ1-5, with 12 positions matching TRBD1. Germline V gives CDR1 MDHEN, CDR2 SYDVKM. V dropped 3 bases and J dropped 7; count of bases not matched to a gene: 7. The CDR3 length is 16 residues. Written as DNA, the CDR3 is TGTGCCAGCAGTTTTGGGACAGGGGGCTTCGGGCAGCCCCAGCATTTT. Its translation is CASSFGTGGFGQPQHF.

This clone was detected a few times. The chain has TRBV19 and TRBJ1-5, with TRBD1 matching 12 bases. Germline V lookup: CDR1 LNHDA, CDR2 SQIVND (reference sequence). The CDR3 is 19 amino acids. V was pared by 6 bases and J by 0 bases, with 12 bases of the junction left unmatched. This chain's CDR3 is CASRILSGTGGHSNQPQHF. The CDR3 DNA follows: TGTGCCAGTAGGATCCTGTCCGGGACAGGGGGCCATAGCAATCAGCCCCAGCATTTT. The full variable domain, in which reference TRBV19 and TRBJ1-5 provide the parts outside the CDR3, is DGGITQSPKYLFRKEGQNVTLSCEQNLNHDAMYWYRQDPGQGLRLIYYSQIVNDFQKGDIAEGYSVSREKKESFPLTVTSAQKNPTAFYLCASRILSGTGGHSNQPQHFGDGTRLSIL.

V is TRBV28 and J is TRBJ1-3, with D hard to call. Germline V lookup: CDR1 MDHEN, CDR2 SYDVKM. The V end lost 2 bases, the J end lost 4 bases, and 9 bases lay between the germline ends. The CDR3 is 14 amino acids. The CDR3 sequence: CASSLIQLGNTIYF. The CDR3 DNA reads as TGTGCCAGCAGTTTAATCCAGTTGGGAAACACCATATATTTT.